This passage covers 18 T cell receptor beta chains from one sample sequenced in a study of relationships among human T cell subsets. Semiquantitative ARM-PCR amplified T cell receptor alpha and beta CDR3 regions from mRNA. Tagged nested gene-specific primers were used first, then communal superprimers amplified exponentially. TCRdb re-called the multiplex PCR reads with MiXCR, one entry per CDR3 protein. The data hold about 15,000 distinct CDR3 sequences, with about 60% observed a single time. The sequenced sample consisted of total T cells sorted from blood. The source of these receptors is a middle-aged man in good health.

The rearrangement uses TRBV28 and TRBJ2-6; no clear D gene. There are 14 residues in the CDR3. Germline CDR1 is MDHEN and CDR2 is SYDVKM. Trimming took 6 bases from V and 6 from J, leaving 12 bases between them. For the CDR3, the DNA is TGTGCCAGCAGGAATCTGGCCGAGGCCAACGTCCTGACTTTC. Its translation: CASRNLAEANVLTF.

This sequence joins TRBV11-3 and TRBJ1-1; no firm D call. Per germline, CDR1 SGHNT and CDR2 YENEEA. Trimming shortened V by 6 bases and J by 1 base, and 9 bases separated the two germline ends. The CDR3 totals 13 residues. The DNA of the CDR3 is TGTGCCAGCAGTTTCCAGCCGAACACTGAAGCTTTCTTT. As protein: CASSFQPNTEAFF.

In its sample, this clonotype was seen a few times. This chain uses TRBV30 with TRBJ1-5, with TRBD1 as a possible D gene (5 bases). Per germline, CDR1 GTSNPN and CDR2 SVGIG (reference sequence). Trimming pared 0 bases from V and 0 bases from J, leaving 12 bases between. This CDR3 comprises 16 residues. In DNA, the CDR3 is TGTGCCTGGAGTGTACTGGGCAGGGCTAGCAATCAGCCCCAGCATTTT. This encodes CAWSVLGRASNQPQHF.

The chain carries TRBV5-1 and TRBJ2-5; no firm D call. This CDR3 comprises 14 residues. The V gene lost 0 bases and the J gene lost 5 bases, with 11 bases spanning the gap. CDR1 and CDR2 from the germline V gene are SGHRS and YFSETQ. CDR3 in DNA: TGCGCCAGCAGCTTGGCTAGGGAAACGGAGACCCAGTACTTC. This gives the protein CASSLARETETQYF.

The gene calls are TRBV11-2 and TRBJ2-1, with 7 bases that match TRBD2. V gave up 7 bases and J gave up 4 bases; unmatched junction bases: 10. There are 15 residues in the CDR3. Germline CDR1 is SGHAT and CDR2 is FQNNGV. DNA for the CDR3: TGTGCCAGCACCGAACTAGCGAGACCTTACAATGAGCAGTTCTTC. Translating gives CASTELARPYNEQFF. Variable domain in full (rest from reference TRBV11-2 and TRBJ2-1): EAGVAQSPRYKIIEKRQSVAFWCNPISGHATLYWYQQILGQGPKLLIQFQNNGVVDDSQLPKDRFSAERLKGVDSTLKIQPAKLEDSAVYLCASTELARPYNEQFFGPGTRLTVL.

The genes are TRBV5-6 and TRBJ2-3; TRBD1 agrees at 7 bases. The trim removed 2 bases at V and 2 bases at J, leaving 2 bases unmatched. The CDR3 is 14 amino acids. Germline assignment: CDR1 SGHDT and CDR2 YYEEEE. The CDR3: CASSLGGFTDTQYF. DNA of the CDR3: TGTGCCAGCAGCTTAGGGGGCTTCACAGATACGCAGTATTTT.

CDR3 in amino acids: CASRTGGGWNIQYF. CDR3 DNA sequence: TGTGCCAGCAGAACAGGGGGCGGGTGGAACATTCAGTACTTC. This sequence joins TRBV28 and TRBJ2-4; 9 nucleotides match TRBD1. CDR3 length: 14 amino acids. Germline values: CDR1 MDHEN, CDR2 SYDVKM. V was clipped by 6 bases and J by 7 bases; unmatched bases: 7.

In DNA form, the CDR3 reads TGCAGTGCTACCGCCCCGGGACGTACGGGAACGGGAGGGTTGAATGAGCAGTTCTTC. As protein: CSATAPGRTGTGGLNEQFF. The J gene is TRBJ2-1, the V gene TRBV20-1, with 8 bases aligning to TRBD2. Germline values: CDR1 DFQATT, CDR2 SNEGSKA (reference sequence). CDR3 length: 19 amino acids. V trimming: 4 bases; J trimming: 7 bases; junction bases outside the gene matches: 24.

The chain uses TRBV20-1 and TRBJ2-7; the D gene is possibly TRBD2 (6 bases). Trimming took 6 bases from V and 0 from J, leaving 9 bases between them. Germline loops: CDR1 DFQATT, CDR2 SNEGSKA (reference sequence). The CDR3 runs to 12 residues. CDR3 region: CSALGGSYEQYF. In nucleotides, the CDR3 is TGCAGTGCCCTCGGGGGCTCCTACGAGCAGTACTTC.

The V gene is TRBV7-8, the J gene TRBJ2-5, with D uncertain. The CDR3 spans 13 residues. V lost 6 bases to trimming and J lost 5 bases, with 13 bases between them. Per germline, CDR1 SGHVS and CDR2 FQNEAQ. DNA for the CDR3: TGTGCCAGCAGACAAACTTATGTCGAGACCCAGTACTTC. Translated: CASRQTYVETQYF.

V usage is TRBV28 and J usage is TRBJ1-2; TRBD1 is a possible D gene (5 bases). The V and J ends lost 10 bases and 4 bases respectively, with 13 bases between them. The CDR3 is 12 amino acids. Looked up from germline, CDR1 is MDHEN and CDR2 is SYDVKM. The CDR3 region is CATRAGTYGYTF. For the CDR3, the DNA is TGTGCCACCCGAGCAGGGACCTATGGCTACACCTTC.

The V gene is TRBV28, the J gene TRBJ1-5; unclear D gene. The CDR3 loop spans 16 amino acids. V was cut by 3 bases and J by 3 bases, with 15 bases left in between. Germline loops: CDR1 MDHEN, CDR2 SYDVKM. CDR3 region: CASSFVPTTDNQPQHF. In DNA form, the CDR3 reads TGTGCCAGCAGTTTTGTCCCGACGACTGACAATCAGCCCCAGCATTTT.

The CDR3 spells CSARDFRGTPSTDTQYF. The CDR3 coding sequence is TGCAGTGCTAGAGATTTCCGCGGGACACCTAGCACAGATACGCAGTATTTT. The gene calls are TRBV20-1 and TRBJ2-3; D tentatively fits TRBD1 or TRBD2 (6 bases each). This CDR3 comprises 17 residues. CDR1 DFQATT and CDR2 SNEGSKA come from the germline V gene (reference sequence). V was cut by 0 bases and J by 0 bases, with 16 bases left in between.

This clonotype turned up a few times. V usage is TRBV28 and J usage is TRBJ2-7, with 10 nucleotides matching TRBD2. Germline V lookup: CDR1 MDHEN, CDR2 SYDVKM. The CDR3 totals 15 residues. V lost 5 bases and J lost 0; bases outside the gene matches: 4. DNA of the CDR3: TGTGCCAGCAGTAGTAGCGGGGGGTACTCCTACGAGCAGTACTTC. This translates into CASSSSGGYSYEQYF. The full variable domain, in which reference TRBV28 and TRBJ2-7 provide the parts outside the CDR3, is DVKVTQSSRYLVKRTGEKVFLECVQDMDHENMFWYRQDPGLGLRLIYFSYDVKMKEKGDIPEGYSVSREKKERFSLILESASTNQTSMYLCASSSSGGYSYEQYFGPGTRLTVT.

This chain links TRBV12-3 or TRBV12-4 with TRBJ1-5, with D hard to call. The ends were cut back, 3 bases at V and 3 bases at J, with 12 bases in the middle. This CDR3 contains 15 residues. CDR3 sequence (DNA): TGTGCCAGCAGTTTCAGTCAACAGTCCAATCAGCCCCAGCATTTT. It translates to CASSFSQQSNQPQHF.

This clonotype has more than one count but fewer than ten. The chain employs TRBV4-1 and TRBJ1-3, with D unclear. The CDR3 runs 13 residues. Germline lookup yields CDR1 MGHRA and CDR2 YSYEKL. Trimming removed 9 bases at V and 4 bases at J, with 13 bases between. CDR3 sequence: CASYHEAGNTIYF. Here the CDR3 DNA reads TGCGCCAGTTACCATGAGGCCGGAAACACCATATATTTT.

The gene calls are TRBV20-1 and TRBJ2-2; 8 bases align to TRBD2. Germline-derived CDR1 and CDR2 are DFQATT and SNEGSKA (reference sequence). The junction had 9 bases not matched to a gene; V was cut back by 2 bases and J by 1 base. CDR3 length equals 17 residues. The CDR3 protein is CSARRMAGGKNTGELFF. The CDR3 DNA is TGCAGTGCTAGAAGGATGGCGGGGGGCAAGAACACCGGGGAGCTGTTTTTT.

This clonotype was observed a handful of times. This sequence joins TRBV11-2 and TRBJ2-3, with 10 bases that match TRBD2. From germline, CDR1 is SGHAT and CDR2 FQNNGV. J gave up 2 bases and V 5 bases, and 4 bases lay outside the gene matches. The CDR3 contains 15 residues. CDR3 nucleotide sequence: TGTGCCAGCAGCATTAGCGGGGGGCCCACAGATACGCAGTATTTT. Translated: CASSISGGPTDTQYF.